One and the same sample provided the 31 T cell receptor beta chains below, sequenced in a study of identifying expanded T cells in peripheral blood. Clones were sequenced by immunoSEQ multiplex PCR, and TCRdb holds only the in-frame ones, with some missing. The table records nearly 60,000 clones, roughly 89% of them present only once. Input material: blood. The receptor source for this set is a person aged 18 to 75 in good health.

The V and J genes are TRBV19 and TRBJ2-5; TRBD1 matches at 8 bases. Germline loops: CDR1 LNHDA, CDR2 SQIVND (reference sequence). V was clipped by 2 bases and J by 2 bases; unmatched bases: 10. This CDR3 is built from 17 residues. CDR3 loop: CASSIIGDRTSQETQYF. In DNA, the CDR3 is TGTGCCAGTAGTATAATTGGGGACAGGACCTCTCAAGAGACCCAGTACTTC.

The rearrangement links TRBV11-2 to TRBJ2-1; 8 positions agree with TRBD1. The V segment lost 5 bases and the J segment 0 bases; nucleotides outside the gene matches: 3. The CDR3 is made up of 15 amino acids. Germline V gives CDR1 SGHAT, CDR2 FQNNGV. As DNA, the CDR3 is TGTGCCAGCAGCCGACAGGGGTTCTCCTACAATGAGCAGTTCTTC. Translated: CASSRQGFSYNEQFF. Combining the CDR3 with reference TRBV11-2 and TRBJ2-1 gives the whole variable domain EAGVAQSPRYKIIEKRQSVAFWCNPISGHATLYWYQQILGQGPKLLIQFQNNGVVDDSQLPKDRFSAERLKGVDSTLKIQPAKLEDSAVYLCASSRQGFSYNEQFFGPGTRLTVL.

The chain joins TRBV14 to TRBJ1-1; D is unclear. This CDR3 has 14 amino acids. The ends were cut back, 1 base at V and 6 bases at J, with 12 bases in the middle. The germline CDR1 and CDR2 sequences are SGHDN and FVKESK. The CDR3 loop is CASSQGGPGAEAFF. The CDR3 DNA is TGTGCCAGCAGCCAAGGAGGGCCCGGGGCTGAAGCTTTCTTT.

This chain connects TRBV28 to TRBJ1-2; D remains ambiguous. There are 15 residues in the CDR3. V dropped 2 bases and J dropped 8 bases, with 18 bases sitting between them. Germline V lookup: CDR1 MDHEN, CDR2 SYDVKM. The CDR3 region is CASSLGQEYNGGYTF. CDR3 bases: TGTGCCAGCAGTTTAGGTCAGGAATATAATGGGGGCTACACCTTC.

This sequence joins TRBV4-2 and TRBJ2-7, with D possibly being TRBD1 or TRBD2 (5 bases each). The CDR3 loop spans 17 amino acids. Trimming shortened V by 0 bases and J by 2 bases, and 17 bases separated the two germline ends. Germline V gene data show CDR1 as LGHNA and CDR2 as YNFKEQ. The CDR3 protein is CASSQDLMGTGTYEQYF. The CDR3 region has the DNA TGTGCCAGCAGCCAAGATCTAATGGGGACCGGGACCTACGAGCAGTACTTC.

This sequence joins TRBV2 and TRBJ2-1; D is perhaps TRBD1 or TRBD2 (5 bases each). V dropped 5 bases and J dropped 9 bases, with 14 bases sitting between them. The CDR3 length is 13 residues. CDR1 is SNHLY, CDR2 FYNNEI, per germline. CDR3 DNA sequence: TGTGCCAGCAGTCTCGAAGGGACCGGTGAGCAGTTCTTC. The encoded protein is CASSLEGTGEQFF.

This clone is a singleton in its sample. The V gene is TRBV10-3, the J gene TRBJ2-4; tentatively, D is TRBD2 (5 bases). CDR1 and CDR2 from the germline V gene are ENHRY and SYGVKD. Deletions cut 10 bases from V and 0 bases from J, with 13 bases between. CDR3 length equals 14 residues. The CDR3 region has the DNA TGTGCCACCTCAGACGGGATAGCCAAAAACATTCAGTACTTC. Protein sequence: CATSDGIAKNIQYF.

The V and J genes are TRBV6-1 and TRBJ1-4; no clear D gene. Germline V gene data show CDR1 as MNHNS and CDR2 as SASEGT. The CDR3 runs 14 residues. V lost 10 bases and J 3 bases, leaving 15 bases between the germline ends. The CDR3 bases are TGTGCCACCAAGAGCTTAGGCTCTAATGAAAAACTGTTTTTT. Translating it yields CATKSLGSNEKLFF.

This chain links TRBV5-1 with TRBJ2-1; 8 positions match TRBD2. Trimming took 0 bases from V and 0 from J; bases not matched to a gene: 5. The CDR3 loop spans 17 amino acids. The germline CDR1 and CDR2 sequences are SGHRS and YFSETQ. The CDR3 loop is CASSLVLGRGSYNEQFF. The CDR3 DNA reads TGCGCCAGCAGCTTGGTCCTCGGGAGGGGCTCCTACAATGAGCAGTTCTTC.

This chain joins TRBV4-3 and TRBJ2-3; the match to TRBD2 covers 11 bases. This CDR3 is 18 amino acids long. The germline gives CDR1 LGHNA, CDR2 YSLEER. Trimming took 0 bases from V and 2 from J; bases not matched to a gene: 7. The CDR3 region is CASSQEWLAGGYTDTQYF. In DNA form, the CDR3 reads TGCGCCAGCAGCCAAGAATGGCTAGCGGGGGGTTACACAGATACGCAGTATTTT.

V gene TRBV10-3 combines with J gene TRBJ2-2; TRBD1 agrees at 9 bases. Per germline, CDR1 ENHRY and CDR2 SYGVKD. Unmatched junction bases numbered 5, after V lost 6 bases and J lost 3 bases. There are 15 residues in the CDR3. The CDR3 region has the DNA TGTGCCATCAGCGAGGGGGACAGGGACACCGGGGAGCTGTTTTTT. Its translation: CAISEGDRDTGELFF.

The gene calls are TRBV29-1 and TRBJ2-5; D possibly uses TRBD1 or TRBD2 (7 bases each). Between the trimmed V and J ends, which lost 8 bases and 3 bases, there was a span of 19 bases. Per germline, CDR1 SQVTM and CDR2 ANQGSEA. The CDR3 contains 14 residues. This chain's CDR3 is CSIRQGGGEETQYF. Here the CDR3 DNA reads TGCAGCATCCGACAGGGAGGGGGTGAAGAGACCCAGTACTTC. Using reference TRBV29-1 and TRBJ2-5 for the parts outside the CDR3, the full variable domain is SAVISQKPSRDICQRGTSLTIQCQVDSQVTMMFWYRQQPGQSLTLIATANQGSEATYESGFVIDKFPISRPNLTFSTLTVSNMSPEDSSIYLCSIRQGGGEETQYFGPGTRLLVL.

The chain carries TRBV6-6 and TRBJ2-4; 13 nucleotides agree with TRBD2. CDR3 length equals 15 residues. Losses at the gene ends were 6 bases for V and 2 bases for J; bases not matched to a gene: 1. The V gene's germline CDR1 is MNHNY and CDR2 SVGAGI (reference sequence). CDR3 nucleotide sequence: TGTGCCAGCAGACTAGCGGGAGGGACCAAAAACATTCAGTACTTC. Translating it yields CASRLAGGTKNIQYF.

V is TRBV6-5 and J is TRBJ2-3, with a tentative D call TRBD2 (6 bases). The germline CDR1 and CDR2 sequences are MNHEY and SVGAGI. This CDR3 has 15 amino acids. Trimming took 8 bases from V and 4 from J, leaving 19 bases between them. CDR3 nucleotide sequence: TGTGCCAGCCGCACTGCTCGGGACTTGTCAGATACGCAGTATTTT. It codes for CASRTARDLSDTQYF.

This clone turned up a few times. The chain links TRBV30 to TRBJ1-5, with D perhaps matching TRBD1 (5 bases). CDR1 and CDR2 from the germline V gene are GTSNPN and SVGIG (reference sequence). The CDR3 runs to 15 residues. Trimming took off 5 bases at V and 2 bases at J, with 16 bases between the two ends. The CDR3 here is CAWGEGASGNQPQHF. In nucleotides, the CDR3 is TGTGCCTGGGGTGAAGGGGCCAGCGGCAATCAGCCCCAGCATTTT. Full variable domain (outside the CDR3, taken from reference TRBV30 and TRBJ1-5): SQTIHQWPATLVQPVGSPLSLECTVEGTSNPNLYWYRQAAGRGLQLLFYSVGIGQISSEVPQNLSASRPQDRQFILSSKKLLLSDSGFYLCAWGEGASGNQPQHFGDGTRLSIL.

The chain's CDR3 is CARADRVHYGYTF. The CDR3, as DNA: TGCGCCAGAGCTGACAGGGTCCACTATGGCTACACCTTC. The chain is built from TRBV10-1 and TRBJ1-2; TRBD1 matches at 7 bases. From germline, CDR1 is WNHNN and CDR2 SYGVQD (reference sequence). V was pared by 9 bases and J by 3 bases, with 7 bases of the junction left unmatched. This CDR3 region has 13 residues.

The chain links TRBV29-1 to TRBJ2-5; TRBD2 matches at 12 bases. J lost 5 bases, V lost 3 bases, and 22 bases had no gene match. This CDR3 is 20 amino acids long. Germline CDR1 reads SQVTM; CDR2 reads ANQGSEA. CDR3 sequence: CSVDPQTTLAGGPLDETQYF. CDR3 sequence (DNA): TGCAGCGTTGACCCACAAACCACGCTAGCGGGGGGGCCTCTGGATGAGACCCAGTACTTC. The variable domain in full, completed from reference TRBV29-1 and TRBJ2-5, reads SAVISQKPSRDICQRGTSLTIQCQVDSQVTMMFWYRQQPGQSLTLIATANQGSEATYESGFVIDKFPISRPNLTFSTLTVSNMSPEDSSIYLCSVDPQTTLAGGPLDETQYFGPGTRLLVL.

The CDR3 region is CASSSYYEQYF. The CDR3 DNA sequence: TGCGCCAGCAGCTCCTATTACGAGCAGTACTTC. J is TRBJ2-7 and V is TRBV5-1; D gene uncertain. Germline assignment: CDR1 SGHRS and CDR2 YFSETQ. V dropped 3 bases and J dropped 4 bases, with 5 bases sitting between them. The CDR3 covers 11 residues. Drawing the rest from reference TRBV5-1 and TRBJ2-7, the complete variable domain is KAGVTQTPRYLIKTRGQQVTLSCSPISGHRSVSWYQQTPGQGLQFLFEYFSETQRNKGNFPGRFSGRQFSNSRSEMNVSTLELGDSALYLCASSSYYEQYFGPGTRLTVT.

The genes are TRBV7-8 and TRBJ2-2; a weak D match, TRBD2 (6 bases). The CDR3 runs to 15 residues. Per the germline V gene, CDR1 is SGHVS and CDR2 is FQNEAQ. V was clipped by 8 bases and J by 4 bases, with 17 bases between them. The DNA for the CDR3 is TGTGCCAGCCGCTGGGGAGGACCGGGCACCGGGGAGCTGTTTTTT. Translation: CASRWGGPGTGELFF. The full variable domain, with the rest looked up from reference TRBV7-8 and TRBJ2-2, is GAGVSQSPRYKVAKRGQDVALRCDPISGHVSLFWYQQALGQGPEFLTYFQNEAQLDKSGLPSDRFFAERPEGSVSTLKIQRTQQEDSAVYLCASRWGGPGTGELFFGEGSRLTVL.

The V call is TRBV6-1, the J call TRBJ2-3, with a tentative D call TRBD1 (6 bases). Trimming shortened V by 6 bases and J by 4 bases, and 17 bases separated the two germline ends. The germline V gene has CDR1 MNHNS and CDR2 SASEGT. The CDR3 loop spans 15 amino acids. The CDR3 DNA follows: TGTGCCAGCAGAACAGGGACCTATCGATCAGATACGCAGTATTTT. This encodes CASRTGTYRSDTQYF.

The rearrangement uses TRBV29-1 and TRBJ2-7; 10 nucleotides line up with TRBD1. The CDR3 contains 14 residues. Per the germline V gene, CDR1 is SQVTM and CDR2 is ANQGSEA. V lost 4 bases and J lost 3; bases outside the gene matches: 6. The CDR3 loop is CSVAPGQGFYEQYF. CDR3 nucleotides: TGCAGCGTTGCTCCGGGACAGGGGTTCTACGAGCAGTACTTC.

The J gene is TRBJ2-7, the V gene TRBV5-5, with D possibly being TRBD1 or TRBD2 (5 bases each). Looked up from germline, CDR1 is SGHKS and CDR2 is YYEKEE (reference sequence). This CDR3 spans 15 amino acids. Trimming left V 4 bases short and J 3 bases short, with 17 bases between. CDR3: CASSLDTRGNYEQYF. The CDR3 DNA reads as TGTGCCAGCAGCCTCGATACTCGGGGCAACTACGAGCAGTACTTC.

The gene calls are TRBV11-3 and TRBJ2-1; D is unclear. CDR3 length: 13 amino acids. V was cut by 1 base and J by 6 bases, with 7 bases left in between. Germline V gene data show CDR1 as SGHNT and CDR2 as YENEEA. CDR3 nucleotides: TGTGCCAGCAGCTTAGGGATTCGCAATGAGCAGTTCTTC. Its protein is CASSLGIRNEQFF.

The chain is built from TRBV5-8 and TRBJ2-7, with 7 bases lining up with TRBD1. V lost 1 base to trimming and J lost 4 bases; unmatched junction nucleotides: 5. Germline CDR1 reads SGHTS; CDR2 reads YDEGEE. The CDR3 is made up of 14 amino acids. The CDR3 nucleotides are TGTGCCAGCAGCTTGTACAGGGGACGGTACGAGCAGTACTTC. As protein: CASSLYRGRYEQYF.

The CDR3 bases are TGTGCCAGTAGTATGGTTTTTGGGACAAAAGATCAGCCCCAGCATTTT. It specifies CASSMVFGTKDQPQHF. The chain links TRBV19 to TRBJ1-5; D possibly corresponds to TRBD1 (6 bases). This CDR3 spans 16 amino acids. The V gene's germline CDR1 is LNHDA and CDR2 SQIVND (reference sequence). Trimming removed 3 bases from V and 5 bases from J, with 17 bases in between.

The rearrangement joins TRBV7-8 to TRBJ2-3, with D possibly being TRBD1 or TRBD2 (7 bases each). Germline V lookup: CDR1 SGHVS, CDR2 FQNEAQ. With 8 bases removed from V and 3 bases from J, the gap between germline ends came to 21 bases. The CDR3 totals 16 residues. The CDR3 DNA follows: TGTGCCAGCGTTCAAGAGGGGGCCGGGAGGACAGATACGCAGTATTTT. It is translated as CASVQEGAGRTDTQYF.

This chain links TRBV7-2 with TRBJ2-6; D is unclear. The CDR3 contains 17 residues. Germline lookup yields CDR1 SGHTA and CDR2 FQGNSA. Trimming cost V 5 bases and J 0 bases, with 14 bases left between them. The CDR3, as DNA: TGTGCCAGCAGCCCTCAGGTTAGAGCCTCTGGGGCCAACGTCCTGACTTTC. Encoded protein: CASSPQVRASGANVLTF.

The genes are TRBV7-8 and TRBJ1-1, with D uncertain. Germline CDR1 reads SGHVS; CDR2 reads FQNEAQ. The CDR3 is made up of 14 amino acids. V was trimmed by 1 base and J by 1 base, leaving 7 bases between them. The chain's CDR3 is CASSLVGGNTEAFF. The CDR3, as DNA: TGTGCCAGCAGCTTAGTGGGTGGGAACACTGAAGCTTTCTTT. Based on the CDR3 plus reference TRBV7-8 and TRBJ1-1, the full variable domain is GAGVSQSPRYKVAKRGQDVALRCDPISGHVSLFWYQQALGQGPEFLTYFQNEAQLDKSGLPSDRFFAERPEGSVSTLKIQRTQQEDSAVYLCASSLVGGNTEAFFGQGTRLTVV.

This clone was seen once. This sequence joins TRBV19 and TRBJ2-1; D remains ambiguous. Germline V gene data show CDR1 as LNHDA and CDR2 as SQIVND (reference sequence). The length of the CDR3 is 12 residues. Trimming took off 2 bases at V and 2 bases at J, with 1 base between the two ends. The CDR3 DNA follows: TGTGCCAGTAGTATAACCTACAATGAGCAGTTCTTC. Translated: CASSITYNEQFF.

The chain joins TRBV5-8 to TRBJ2-1; 10 bases are shared with TRBD2. The trim removed 1 base at V and 9 bases at J, leaving 13 bases unmatched. Germline V gives CDR1 SGHTS, CDR2 YDEGEE. CDR3 length equals 17 residues. CDR3: CASSLLRAGTSVAEQFF. The CDR3 DNA is TGTGCCAGCAGCTTGTTGAGGGCCGGGACTAGCGTCGCTGAGCAGTTCTTC.

Turning to this clone: The sample has other DNA sequences that encode this CDR3 too. The gene calls are TRBV5-1 and TRBJ1-1; no reliable D call. Trimming pared 0 bases from V and 4 bases from J, leaving 10 bases between. Germline CDR1 is SGHRS and CDR2 is YFSETQ. The CDR3 is 14 amino acids. CDR3 residues: CASSLAGVGTEAFF. The CDR3 nucleotides are TGCGCCAGCAGCTTGGCCGGGGTCGGCACTGAAGCTTTCTTT. The full variable domain, rest sourced from reference TRBV5-1 and TRBJ1-1, is KAGVTQTPRYLIKTRGQQVTLSCSPISGHRSVSWYQQTPGQGLQFLFEYFSETQRNKGNFPGRFSGRQFSNSRSEMNVSTLELGDSALYLCASSLAGVGTEAFFGQGTRLTVV.